A selection of T cell receptor beta chains follows, all from one sample in a study of T cell repertoires in cytomegalovirus infection. In TCRdb, the reads were re-called with MiXCR into one record per CDR3 protein. The sample carries some 500,000 distinct CDR3 sequences, roughly a third recorded once. Antigens of these TCRs are unknown. The sample in question was cultured PBMCs, obtained from culture after CMV antigen stimulation. The receptors come from a human donor in good health (CMV status not recorded). Some clones in this sample may be carry-over from other donors' samples. Each CDR3 is given with its conserved first and last residue. The D gene is left open where the match is weak. Rows give clone size only sometimes, using once, few, many, or a class for an expanded clone.

D gene	V gene	J gene	CDR3 length	clone size	CDR3 protein	CDR3 DNA
.	TRBV12-3/TRBV12-4	TRBJ2-5	13	.	CASTTDYLGTQYF	TGTGCCAGCACCACGGACTACCTCGGGACCCAGTACTTC
TRBD1	TRBV20-1	TRBJ1-1	13	.	CSARYRGQNEAFF	TGCAGTGCTAGATACAGGGGCCAAAATGAAGCTTTCTTT
.	TRBV7-2	TRBJ1-3	15	many	CASSRAPASGNTIYF	TGTGCCAGCAGCCGTGCCCCCGCCTCTGGAAACACCATATATTTT
.	TRBV19	TRBJ1-1	15	few	CASSTGAVRNTEAFF	TGTGCCAGTAGTACAGGGGCAGTAAGGAACACTGAAGCTTTCTTT
TRBD1	TRBV12-3/TRBV12-4	TRBJ2-3	15	.	CASSPAGTGAGTQYF	TGTGCCAGCAGTCCTGCCGGGACAGGGGCTGGTACGCAGTATTTT
TRBD2	TRBV18	TRBJ2-1	14	once	CASSPRGLAVEQFF	TGTGCCAGCTCACCAAGGGGACTAGCAGTTGAGCAGTTCTTC
.	TRBV7-8	TRBJ2-4	16	.	CASSSYKGLAKNIQYF	TGTGCCAGCAGCTCGTATAAGGGACTAGCCAAAAACATTCAGTACTTC
TRBD1	TRBV18	TRBJ1-2	14	.	CASSPNGQGDGYTF	TGTGCCAGCTCACCTAATGGACAGGGGGACGGCTACACCTTC
TRBD2	TRBV5-6	TRBJ2-1	17	few	CASSLPGLAGFYNEQFF	TGTGCCAGCAGCTTGCCGGGACTAGCGGGCTTCTACAATGAGCAGTTCTTC
.	TRBV5-5	TRBJ1-3	14	few	CASSLARSGNTIYF	TGTGCCAGCAGCTTGGCCAGGTCTGGAAACACCATATATTTT
TRBD2	TRBV4-1	TRBJ2-1	22	many	CASSQAHAPGLAGGLVYNEQFF	TGCGCCAGCAGCCAAGCCCACGCACCGGGACTAGCGGGAGGGCTCGTCTACAATGAGCAGTTCTTC
.	TRBV11-2	TRBJ2-3	15	few	CASSLWGGASDTQYF	TGTGCCAGCAGCTTATGGGGGGGGGCCTCAGATACGCAGTATTTT
TRBD2	TRBV7-3	TRBJ2-1	15	few	CASSLSTSGYNEQFF	TGTGCCAGCAGCCTGTCGACTAGCGGCTACAATGAGCAGTTCTTC
TRBD2	TRBV6-2/TRBV6-3	TRBJ2-1	15	few	CASSTLAGVFNEQFF	TGTGCCAGCAGCACTCTAGCGGGAGTCTTCAATGAGCAGTTCTTC
.	TRBV7-8	TRBJ1-2	15	few	CASSLAGRGTDGYTF	TGTGCCAGCAGCTTAGCGGGGAGGGGCACAGATGGCTACACCTTC
.	TRBV7-2	TRBJ2-3	13	.	CASSLVPPDTQYF	TGTGCCAGCAGCTTAGTGCCCCCAGATACGCAGTATTTT
.	TRBV7-2	TRBJ1-1	15	.	CASSYTGPRNTEAFF	TGTGCCAGCAGCTATACCGGGCCCAGGAACACTGAAGCTTTCTTT
.	TRBV4-1	TRBJ1-1	13	.	CASSQAPGTEAFF	TGCGCCAGCAGCCAAGCTCCTGGGACTGAAGCTTTCTTT
TRBD1	TRBV29-1	TRBJ1-2	14	.	CSARGGQEGYGYTF	TGCAGCGCGCGGGGGGGACAGGAGGGATATGGCTACACCTTC
.	TRBV28	TRBJ2-3	17	few	CASSLMGPGGGTDTQYF	TGTGCCAGCAGTCTTATGGGACCGGGTGGGGGCACAGATACGCAGTATTTT
TRBD2	TRBV7-6	TRBJ2-2	15	few	CASSPGLAGSGELFF	TGTGCCAGCAGCCCGGGACTAGCGGGATCCGGGGAGCTGTTTTTT
TRBD1	TRBV4-1	TRBJ1-1	16	few	CASSPGGHQFGTEAFF	TGCGCCAGCAGCCCAGGGGGTCACCAGTTCGGCACTGAAGCTTTCTTT
.	TRBV18	TRBJ2-3	15	.	CASSPPSQGVDTQYF	TGTGCCAGCTCACCACCCAGCCAGGGAGTGGATACGCAGTATTTT
.	TRBV7-2	TRBJ1-1	18	many	CASSLVWTPGSPGTEAFF	TGTGCCAGCAGCTTAGTGTGGACCCCCGGCAGCCCGGGGACTGAAGCTTTCTTT
.	TRBV11-1	TRBJ2-5	13	.	CASWGGLQETQYF	TGTGCCAGCTGGGGAGGCCTCCAAGAGACCCAGTACTTC
.	TRBV10-3	TRBJ1-2	14	.	CAISEEGRGYGYTF	TGTGCCATCAGTGAGGAGGGAAGAGGCTATGGCTACACCTTC
.	TRBV7-8	TRBJ1-4	16	few	CASIRTRLATNEKLFF	TGTGCCAGCATCCGTACCCGCCTAGCAACTAATGAAAAACTGTTTTTT